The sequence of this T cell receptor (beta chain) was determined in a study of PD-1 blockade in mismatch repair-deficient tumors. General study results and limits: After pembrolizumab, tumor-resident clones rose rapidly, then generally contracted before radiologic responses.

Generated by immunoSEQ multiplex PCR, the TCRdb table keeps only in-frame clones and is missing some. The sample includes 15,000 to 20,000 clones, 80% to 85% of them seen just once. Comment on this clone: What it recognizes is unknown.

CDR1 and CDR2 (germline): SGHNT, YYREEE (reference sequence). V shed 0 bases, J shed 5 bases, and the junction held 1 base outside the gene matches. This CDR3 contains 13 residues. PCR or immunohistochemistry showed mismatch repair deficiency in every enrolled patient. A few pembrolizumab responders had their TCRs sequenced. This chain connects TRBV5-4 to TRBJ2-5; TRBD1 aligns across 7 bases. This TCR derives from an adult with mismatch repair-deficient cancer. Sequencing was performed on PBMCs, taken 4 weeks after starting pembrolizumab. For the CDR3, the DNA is TGTGCCAGCAGCTTGGGACAGGGCGAGACCCAGTACTTC. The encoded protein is CASSLGQGETQYF.